This is a list of T cell receptor beta chains from one sample in a study of neurological immune-mediated disorders. TCRdb re-analysed the 5' RACE reads in MiXCR, keeping a single row per CDR3 protein. The data contain approximately 37,000 distinct CDR3 sequences, 3% to 3.5% of them singletons. Sequencing input: PBMCs. The source of these receptors is a woman aged 55-70 years with multiple sclerosis. Each CDR3 is given with its conserved first and last residue. Each record gives: V gene, clone size, D gene, J gene, CDR3 protein, CDR3 DNA. D genes are given only for firm matches. Sizes are listed as once, few, many or a size class.

TRBV20-1	many	.	TRBJ2-3	CSANPPAADTQYF	TGCAGTGCAAACCCCCCGGCGGCAGATACGCAGTATTTT
TRBV5-5	many	.	TRBJ2-7	CASSRAQGAGTYEQYF	TGTGCCAGCAGCCGGGCCCAGGGTGCGGGAACCTACGAGCAGTACTTC
TRBV20-1	many	TRBD1	TRBJ2-7	CSAPGTAEQQYF	TGCAGTGCACCGGGGACAGCTGAACAGCAGTACTTC
TRBV28	many	.	TRBJ2-7	CASSLGTLAEQYF	TGTGCCAGCAGTTTGGGGACTCTTGCCGAGCAGTACTTC
TRBV12-3/TRBV12-4	many	TRBD1	TRBJ2-6	CASSVTGGAGANVLTF	TGTGCCAGCAGTGTAACAGGGGGCGCTGGGGCCAACGTCCTGACTTTC
TRBV20-1	many	.	TRBJ2-7	CSAPQGNEQYF	TGCAGTGCGCCACAGGGAAACGAGCAGTACTTC
TRBV15	many	.	TRBJ1-4	CATSRDRRRSNEKLFF	TGTGCCACCAGCAGAGATAGGAGGAGGTCTAATGAAAAACTGTTTTTT
TRBV20-1	many	.	TRBJ2-5	CSARDVSPRLETQYF	TGCAGTGCCAGGGACGTGTCACCGAGGCTCGAGACCCAGTACTTC
TRBV20-1	many	.	TRBJ2-2	CSATGTITGELFF	TGCAGTGCAACGGGGACCATCACAGGGGAGCTGTTTTTT
TRBV20-1	many	TRBD2	TRBJ2-3	CSAQRAGRGTDTQYF	TGCAGTGCTCAGAGGGCCGGGAGGGGCACAGATACGCAGTATTTT
TRBV5-1	many	.	TRBJ2-5	CASSLEMETQYF	TGCGCCAGCAGCTTGGAAATGGAGACCCAGTACTTC
TRBV5-1	many	.	TRBJ2-2	CASSPQGTTGELFF	TGCGCCAGCAGCCCCCAGGGGACCACCGGGGAGCTGTTTTTT
TRBV20-1	many	.	TRBJ2-7	CSAPAAGFGSYEQYF	TGCAGTGCTCCCGCGGCAGGGTTCGGGTCCTACGAGCAGTACTTC
TRBV6-5	many	.	TRBJ2-5	CASSYTTAAGETQYF	TGTGCCAGCAGCTATACGACTGCGGCGGGAGAGACCCAGTACTTC
TRBV5-1	many	.	TRBJ2-3	CASSLEWGSDTQYF	TGCGCCAGCAGCTTGGAGTGGGGATCCGATACGCAGTATTTT
TRBV5-1	many	.	TRBJ2-2	CASSPRPGVNTGELFF	TGCGCCAGCAGCCCACGACCAGGGGTGAACACCGGGGAGCTGTTTTTT
TRBV20-1	many	.	TRBJ2-4	CSARDTGAKNIQYF	TGCAGTGCTAGAGATACGGGGGCCAAAAACATTCAGTACTTC
TRBV7-9	many	TRBD2	TRBJ2-7	CASSLAAGVYEQYF	TGTGCCAGCAGCTTAGCAGCGGGGGTTTACGAGCAGTACTTC
TRBV5-1	many	.	TRBJ1-5	CASSLEARSSNQPQHF	TGCGCCAGCAGCTTAGAGGCCAGAAGTAGCAATCAGCCCCAGCATTTT
TRBV6-1	many	.	TRBJ2-3	CASSSFYTDTQYF	TGTGCCAGCAGCTCCTTCTACACAGATACGCAGTATTTT
TRBV12-3/TRBV12-4	many	.	TRBJ2-7	CASSFLSYEQYF	TGTGCCAGCAGTTTCCTCTCCTACGAGCAGTACTTC
TRBV5-5	many	TRBD2	TRBJ2-1	CASSPQVAGVYNEQFF	TGTGCCAGCAGCCCTCAGGTAGCGGGGGTGTACAATGAGCAGTTCTTC
TRBV7-9	many	TRBD1	TRBJ2-7	CASSPFTGGYEQYF	TGTGCCAGCAGCCCCTTTACAGGGGGCTACGAGCAGTACTTC
TRBV20-1	many	TRBD1	TRBJ2-5	CSARGDRGRETQYF	TGCAGTGCTAGAGGAGACAGGGGCAGGGAGACCCAGTACTTC